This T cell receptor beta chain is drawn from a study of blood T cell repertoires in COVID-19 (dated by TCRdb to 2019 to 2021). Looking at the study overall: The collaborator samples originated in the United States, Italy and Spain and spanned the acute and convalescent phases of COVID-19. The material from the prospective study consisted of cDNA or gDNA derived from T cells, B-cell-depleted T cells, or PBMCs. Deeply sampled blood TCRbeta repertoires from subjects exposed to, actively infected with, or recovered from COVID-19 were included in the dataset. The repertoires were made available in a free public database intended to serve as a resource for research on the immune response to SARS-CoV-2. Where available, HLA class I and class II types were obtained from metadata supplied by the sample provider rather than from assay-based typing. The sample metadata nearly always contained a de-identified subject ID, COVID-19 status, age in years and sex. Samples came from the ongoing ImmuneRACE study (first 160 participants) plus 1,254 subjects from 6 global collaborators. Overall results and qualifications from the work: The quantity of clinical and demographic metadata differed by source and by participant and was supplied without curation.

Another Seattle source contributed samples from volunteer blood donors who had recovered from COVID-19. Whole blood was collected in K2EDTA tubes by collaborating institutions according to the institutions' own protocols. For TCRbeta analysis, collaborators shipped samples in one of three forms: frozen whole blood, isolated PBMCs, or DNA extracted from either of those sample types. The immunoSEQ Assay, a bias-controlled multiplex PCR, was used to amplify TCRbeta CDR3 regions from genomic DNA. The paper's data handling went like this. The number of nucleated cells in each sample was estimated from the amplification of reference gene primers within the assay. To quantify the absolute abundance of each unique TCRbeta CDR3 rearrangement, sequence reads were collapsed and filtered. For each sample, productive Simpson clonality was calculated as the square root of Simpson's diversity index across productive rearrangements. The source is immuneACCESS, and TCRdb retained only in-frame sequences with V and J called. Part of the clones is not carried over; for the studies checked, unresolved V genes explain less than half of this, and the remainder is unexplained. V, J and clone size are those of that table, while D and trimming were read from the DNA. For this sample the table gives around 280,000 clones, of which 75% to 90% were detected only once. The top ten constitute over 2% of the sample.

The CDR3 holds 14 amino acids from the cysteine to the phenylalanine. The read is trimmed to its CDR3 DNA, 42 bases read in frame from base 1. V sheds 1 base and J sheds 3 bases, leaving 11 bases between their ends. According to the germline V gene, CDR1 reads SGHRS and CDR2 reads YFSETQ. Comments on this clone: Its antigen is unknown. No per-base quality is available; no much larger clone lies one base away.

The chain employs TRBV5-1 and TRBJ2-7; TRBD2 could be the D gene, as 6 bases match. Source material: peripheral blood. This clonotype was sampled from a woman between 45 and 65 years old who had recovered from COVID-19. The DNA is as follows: TGCGCCAGCAGCTTGTCATGGGGGGACTACGAGCAGTACTTC. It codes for CASSLSWGDYEQYF.